Below, 9 T cell receptor beta chains from the same sample are listed, as sequenced in a study of Ad26.COV2.S vaccination and SARS-CoV-2 variants. Libraries were prepared by immunoSEQ multiplex PCR; TCRdb keeps only in-frame clonotypes and omits some of them. This table holds about 680,000 clones, roughly 90% found once. Treatment specified: around 19 received Ad26.COV2.S at low or high dose, single or two shots; about 5 received placebo; per-sample allocation not given. All samples were drawn on day 63, counting from the first vaccine or placebo injection. The input for sequencing was peripheral blood, taken in a trial of Ad26.COV2.S vaccine versus placebo. These receptor sequences come from a person aged 18 to 65 who received the Ad26.COV2.S COVID-19 vaccine or a placebo.

The chain recombines TRBV12-5 with TRBJ2-1; D ambiguous. Germline lookup yields CDR1 LGHNT and CDR2 FRNRAP. V was cut by 2 bases and J by 5 bases, with 7 bases left in between. There are 13 residues in the CDR3. CDR3 bases: TGTGCTAGTGGTTTGCCCCCCGACAATGAGCAGTTCTTC. Encoded protein: CASGLPPDNEQFF.

The chain employs TRBV9 and TRBJ2-1; tentatively, D is TRBD2 (5 bases). Trimming took off 3 bases at V and 3 bases at J, with 10 bases between the two ends. The CDR3 is 14 residues long. CDR1 and CDR2 from the germline V gene are SGDLS and YYNGEE. CDR3 loop: CASSGAVLYNEQFF. The CDR3 nucleotides read TGTGCCAGCAGCGGAGCGGTTCTCTACAATGAGCAGTTCTTC.

J is TRBJ2-7 and V is TRBV6-2 or TRBV6-3; 12 bases map to TRBD1. The CDR3 runs to 20 residues. J was trimmed by 1 base and V by 4 bases; bases with no gene match: 17. Looked up from germline, CDR1 is MNHEY and CDR2 is SVGEGT. The CDR3 region is CASSSPVRDRGQKTSYEQYF. The CDR3 DNA sequence: TGTGCCAGCAGTTCCCCCGTCCGGGACAGGGGGCAAAAGACATCCTACGAGCAGTACTTC.

A word on this clone: An end of the junction differs from the germline gene, which may be a read error. V usage is TRBV7-7 and J usage is TRBJ1-4, with 8 bases aligning to TRBD1. Germline loops: CDR1 SSHAT, CDR2 FNYEAQ (reference sequence). CDR3 length equals 16 residues. In DNA form, the CDR3 reads TGTGCTAGCAGCCCTGACAGGGGTCATACTAATGAAAAACTGTTTTTT. Encoded protein: CASSPDRGHTNEKLFF.

The V and J genes are TRBV19 and TRBJ2-3; 8 bases fit TRBD2. The CDR3 extends over 16 amino acids. The germline CDR1 and CDR2 sequences are LNHDA and SQIVND (reference sequence). V gave up 3 bases and J gave up 4 bases; unmatched junction bases: 9. CDR3 coding DNA: TGTGCCAGTAGTATCTGGGGAGCGGGAGTCCCAGATACGCAGTATTTT. Its protein product is CASSIWGAGVPDTQYF.

V is TRBV2 and J is TRBJ2-7, with D hard to call. V shed 6 bases and J shed 3 bases, with 9 bases lying between them. CDR1 and CDR2 (germline): SNHLY, FYNNEI. The CDR3 has 12 residues. In DNA, the CDR3 is TGTGCCAGCAGCACCCGTGGCTACGAGCAGTACTTC. This codes for CASSTRGYEQYF.

J is TRBJ1-5 and V is TRBV12-3 or TRBV12-4; no reliable D call. V was clipped by 5 bases and J by 7 bases, with 12 bases between them. There are 13 residues in the CDR3. The CDR3 DNA reads TGTGCCAGCAGTGCGTCGTTAGCGCAGCCCCAGCATTTT. As protein: CASSASLAQPQHF.

The V and J genes are TRBV9 and TRBJ2-2; D remains ambiguous. Trimming pared 3 bases from V and 2 bases from J, leaving 8 bases between. The CDR3 is made up of 14 amino acids. Germline CDR1 is SGDLS and CDR2 is YYNGEE. CDR3 protein: CASSATANTGELFF. CDR3 nucleotide sequence: TGTGCCAGCAGCGCGACTGCAAACACCGGGGAGCTGTTTTTT.

The chain links TRBV6-1 to TRBJ2-7; either TRBD1 or TRBD2 may supply D (6 bases each). This CDR3 spans 14 amino acids. V gave up 3 bases and J gave up 2 bases, with 11 bases separating them. Per germline, CDR1 MNHNS and CDR2 SASEGT. CDR3 bases: TGTGCCAGCAGTGATTCGGGGGCTACCTACGAGCAGTACTTC. Translated: CASSDSGATYEQYF.